This T cell receptor (beta chain) was retrieved from a study of T-cell reconstitution after alpha-beta-depleted transplantation in children. Germline values: CDR1 SGHRS, CDR2 YFSETQ. Trimming removed 4 bases at V and 1 base at J, with 14 bases between. The CDR3 sequence is 15 residues long. This clonotype was found a few times. The TCRbeta library was prepared with unique molecular identifiers. TCRdb called the PCR reads again in MiXCR, with one record for every CDR3 protein. The sample has approximately 420,000 distinct CDR3 sequences; 9.5% to 13% are singletons. The specimen was PBMCs from the stem cell graft donor, collected from the stem cell graft. The J gene is TRBJ2-5, the V gene TRBV5-1; no clear D. The TCR was taken from a human donor who donated a stem cell graft to a child with acute myeloid leukemia. The CDR3 is CASSPRTTAQETQYF. The CDR3 DNA is TGCGCCAGCAGCCCAAGAACGACTGCCCAAGAGACCCAGTACTTC.